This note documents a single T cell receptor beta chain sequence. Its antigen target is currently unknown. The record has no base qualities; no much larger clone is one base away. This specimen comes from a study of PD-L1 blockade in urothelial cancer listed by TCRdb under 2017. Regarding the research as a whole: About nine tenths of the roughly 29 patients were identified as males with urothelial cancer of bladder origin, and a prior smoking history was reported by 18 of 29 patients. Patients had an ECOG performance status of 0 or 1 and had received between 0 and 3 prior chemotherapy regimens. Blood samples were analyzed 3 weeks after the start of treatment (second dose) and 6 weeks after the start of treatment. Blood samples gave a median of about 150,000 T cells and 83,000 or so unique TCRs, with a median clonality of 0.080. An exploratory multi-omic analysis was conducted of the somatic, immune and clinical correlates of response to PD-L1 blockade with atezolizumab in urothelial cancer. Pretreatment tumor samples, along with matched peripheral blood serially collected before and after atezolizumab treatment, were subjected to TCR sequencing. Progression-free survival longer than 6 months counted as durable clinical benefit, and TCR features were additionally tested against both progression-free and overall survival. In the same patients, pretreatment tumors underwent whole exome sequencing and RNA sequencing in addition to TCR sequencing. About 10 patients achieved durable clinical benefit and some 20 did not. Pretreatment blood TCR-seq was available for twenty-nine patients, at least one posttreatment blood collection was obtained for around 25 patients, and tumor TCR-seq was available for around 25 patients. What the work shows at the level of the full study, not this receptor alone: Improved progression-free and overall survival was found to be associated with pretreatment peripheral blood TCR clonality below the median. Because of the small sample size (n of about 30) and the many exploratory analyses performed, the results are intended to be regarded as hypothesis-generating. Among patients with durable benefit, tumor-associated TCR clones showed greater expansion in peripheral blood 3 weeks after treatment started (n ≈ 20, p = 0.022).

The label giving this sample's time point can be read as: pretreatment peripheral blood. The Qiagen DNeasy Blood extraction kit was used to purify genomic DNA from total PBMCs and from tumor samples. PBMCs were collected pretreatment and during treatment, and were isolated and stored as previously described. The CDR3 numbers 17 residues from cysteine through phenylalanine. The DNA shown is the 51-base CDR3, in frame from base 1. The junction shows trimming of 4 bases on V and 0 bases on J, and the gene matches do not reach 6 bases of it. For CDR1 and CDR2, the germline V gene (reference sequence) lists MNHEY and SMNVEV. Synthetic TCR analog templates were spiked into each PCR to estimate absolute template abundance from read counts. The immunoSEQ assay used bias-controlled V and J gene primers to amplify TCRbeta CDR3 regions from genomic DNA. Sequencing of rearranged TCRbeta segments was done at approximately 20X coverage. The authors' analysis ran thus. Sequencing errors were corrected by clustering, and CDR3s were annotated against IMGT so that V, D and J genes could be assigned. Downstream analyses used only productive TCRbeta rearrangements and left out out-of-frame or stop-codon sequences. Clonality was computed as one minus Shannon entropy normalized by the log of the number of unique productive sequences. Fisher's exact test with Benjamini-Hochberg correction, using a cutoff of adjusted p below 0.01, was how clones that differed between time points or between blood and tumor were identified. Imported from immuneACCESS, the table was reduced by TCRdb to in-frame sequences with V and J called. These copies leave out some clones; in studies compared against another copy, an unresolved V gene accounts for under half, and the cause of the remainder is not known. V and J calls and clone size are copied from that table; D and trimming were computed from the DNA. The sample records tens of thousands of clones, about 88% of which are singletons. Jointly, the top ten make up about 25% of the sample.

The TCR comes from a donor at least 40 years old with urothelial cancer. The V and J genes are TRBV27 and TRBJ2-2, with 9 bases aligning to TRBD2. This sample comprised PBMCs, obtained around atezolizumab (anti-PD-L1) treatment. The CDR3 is CASSYPSGRTNTGELFF. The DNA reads TGTGCCAGCAGTTACCCCAGCGGGAGGACGAACACCGGGGAGCTGTTTTTT.